Below are 5 T cell receptor beta chains sequenced from a single sample in a study of beta chain features in type 1 diabetes (dated by TCRdb to 2016 to 2018). The study at large found these results: Type 1 diabetes patients showed a moderate but significant shortening of TCRB CDR3 length in all four CD4+ subsets.

To prepare the library, the immunoSEQ multiplex PCR assay was applied. The entire isolated RNA was reverse transcribed using the High Capacity cDNA Reverse Transcription Kit, and thus expressed TCRB transcripts were sequenced. TCRdb's version of the immuneACCESS table is confined to in-frame rearrangements and falls short of the full clone set. An unresolved V gene accounts for under half of the shortfall where checked; the remainder is of unknown origin. The sample yields some 640,000 clones; around 15% were counted once. In total, the top ten clones hold just under 0.04% of the sample. No antigen is known for these receptors. The sample consisted of naive CD4+ T cells from blood. According to the study, the label for this sample's cell subset or site signals: true naive CD4+ T cells. The origin of the receptors is a man in his late teens or twenties with type 1 diabetes.

The chain couples TRBV5-1 to TRBJ2-5; 9 positions agree with TRBD2. Germline CDR1 is SGHRS and CDR2 is YFSETQ. There are 15 residues in the CDR3. J gave up 5 bases and V 2 bases, and 7 bases lay outside the gene matches. The CDR3 is CASSLAGGTGETQYF. Here the CDR3 DNA reads TGCGCCAGCAGCTTAGCGGGAGGTACCGGGGAGACCCAGTACTTC.

This clone was seen a handful of times. The CDR3 loop is CASSSGVGGGGYTF. The CDR3, as DNA: TGTGCCAGCAGCTCGGGGGTTGGAGGGGGTGGCTACACCTTC. This rearrangement joins TRBV7-2 to TRBJ1-2; D perhaps matches TRBD1 (6 bases). Germline V gene sequence: CDR1 SGHTA, CDR2 FQGNSA. The CDR3 loop spans 14 amino acids. V was clipped by 4 bases and J by 7 bases, with 16 bases between them.

This clone was counted only a few times. Compared with germline, one end of the junction differs, possibly owing to a read error. The chain recombines TRBV28 with TRBJ2-7; 9 bases agree with TRBD1. The CDR3 length is 12 residues. Germline V gene lookup returns CDR1 MDHEN and CDR2 SYDVKM. CDR3 nucleotides: TGTGCCAGCAGTTTACTCCGGGACAGGGTTTTTTTC. This sequence encodes CASSLLRDRVFF.

A few counts support this clone. The rearrangement links TRBV5-1 to TRBJ1-2; D call uncertain. Trimming took 5 bases from V and 8 from J, leaving 19 bases between them. Germline assignment: CDR1 SGHRS and CDR2 YFSETQ. The length of the CDR3 is 14 residues. This chain's CDR3 is CASSLTGSPGGYTF. The CDR3 region has the DNA TGCGCCAGCAGTCTTACCGGATCGCCGGGCGGCTACACCTTC.

The table lists this clone with a few counts. J is TRBJ1-2 and V is TRBV6-1, with a weak D call TRBD1 (6 bases). In germline, CDR1 is MNHNS, CDR2 SASEGT. The CDR3 runs 13 residues. V was cut by 5 bases and J by 6 bases, with 13 bases left in between. The chain's CDR3 is CASSKQGIDGYTF. In DNA, the CDR3 is TGTGCCAGCAGTAAACAGGGAATTGATGGCTACACCTTC.